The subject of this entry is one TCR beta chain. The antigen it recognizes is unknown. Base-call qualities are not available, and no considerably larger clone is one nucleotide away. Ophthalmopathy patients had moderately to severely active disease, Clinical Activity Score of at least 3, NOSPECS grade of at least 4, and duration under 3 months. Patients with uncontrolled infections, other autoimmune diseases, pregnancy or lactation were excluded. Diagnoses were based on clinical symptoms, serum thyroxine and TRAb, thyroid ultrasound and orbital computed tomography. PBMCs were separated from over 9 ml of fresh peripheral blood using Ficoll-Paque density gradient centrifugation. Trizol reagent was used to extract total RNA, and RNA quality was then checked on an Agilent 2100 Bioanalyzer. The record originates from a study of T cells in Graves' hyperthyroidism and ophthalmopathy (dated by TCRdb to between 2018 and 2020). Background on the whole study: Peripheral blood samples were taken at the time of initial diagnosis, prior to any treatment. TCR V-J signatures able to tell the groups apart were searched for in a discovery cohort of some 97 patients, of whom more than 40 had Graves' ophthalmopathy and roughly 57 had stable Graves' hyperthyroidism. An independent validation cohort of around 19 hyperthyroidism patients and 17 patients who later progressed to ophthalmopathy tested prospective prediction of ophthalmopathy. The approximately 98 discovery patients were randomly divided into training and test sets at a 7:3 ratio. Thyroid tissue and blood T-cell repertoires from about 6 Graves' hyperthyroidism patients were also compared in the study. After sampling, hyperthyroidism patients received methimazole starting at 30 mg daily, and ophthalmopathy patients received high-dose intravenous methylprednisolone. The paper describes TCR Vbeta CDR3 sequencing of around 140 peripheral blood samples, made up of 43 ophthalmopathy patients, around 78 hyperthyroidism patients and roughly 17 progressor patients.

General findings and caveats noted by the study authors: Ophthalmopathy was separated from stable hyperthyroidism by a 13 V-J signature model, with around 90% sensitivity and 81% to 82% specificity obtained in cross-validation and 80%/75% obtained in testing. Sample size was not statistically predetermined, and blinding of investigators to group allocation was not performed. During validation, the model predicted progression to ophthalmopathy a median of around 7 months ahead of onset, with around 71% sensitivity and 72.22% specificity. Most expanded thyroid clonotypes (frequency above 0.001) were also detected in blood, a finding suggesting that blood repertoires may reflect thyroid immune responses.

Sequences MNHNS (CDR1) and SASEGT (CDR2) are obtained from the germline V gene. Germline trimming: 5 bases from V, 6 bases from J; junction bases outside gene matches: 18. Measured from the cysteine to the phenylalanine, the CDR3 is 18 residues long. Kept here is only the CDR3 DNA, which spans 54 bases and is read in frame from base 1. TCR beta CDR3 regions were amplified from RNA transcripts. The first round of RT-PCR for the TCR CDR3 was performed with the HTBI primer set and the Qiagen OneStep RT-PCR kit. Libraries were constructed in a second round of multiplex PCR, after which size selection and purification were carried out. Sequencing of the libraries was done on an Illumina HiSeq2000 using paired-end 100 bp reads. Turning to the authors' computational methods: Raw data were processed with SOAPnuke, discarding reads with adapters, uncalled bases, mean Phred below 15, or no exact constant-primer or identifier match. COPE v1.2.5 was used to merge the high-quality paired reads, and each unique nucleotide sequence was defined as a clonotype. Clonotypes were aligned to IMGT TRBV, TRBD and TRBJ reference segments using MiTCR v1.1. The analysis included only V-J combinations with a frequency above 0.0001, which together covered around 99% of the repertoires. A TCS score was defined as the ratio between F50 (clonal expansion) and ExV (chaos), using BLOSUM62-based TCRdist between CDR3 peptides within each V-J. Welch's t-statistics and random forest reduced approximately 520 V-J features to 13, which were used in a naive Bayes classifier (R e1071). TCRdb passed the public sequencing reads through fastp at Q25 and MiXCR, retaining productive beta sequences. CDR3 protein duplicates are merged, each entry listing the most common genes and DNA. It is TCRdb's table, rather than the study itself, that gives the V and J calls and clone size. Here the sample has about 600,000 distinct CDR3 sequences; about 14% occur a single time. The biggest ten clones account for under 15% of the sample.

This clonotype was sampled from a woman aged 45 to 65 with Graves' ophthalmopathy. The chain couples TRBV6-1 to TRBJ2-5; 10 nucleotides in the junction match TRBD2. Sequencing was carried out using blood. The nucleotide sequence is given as TGTGCCAGCAGTCAGGGGGGACTAGCGTTACCCTCCGAAAAGACCCAGTACTTC. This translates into CASSQGGLALPSEKTQYF.